The 26 T cell receptor beta chains given below trace back to one sample, sequenced in a study of blood T cell repertoires in COVID-19. This table comes from immunoSEQ multiplex PCR, and its TCRdb copy is limited to in-frame clones, with some not included. The data contain a few hundred thousand clones, about 90% of them seen just once; the ten biggest clones take up almost 3%. Source material: PBMCs or T cells enriched from blood (not recorded which). These TCRs come from a woman between 25 and 40 years old who had recovered from COVID-19.

The chain carries TRBV2 and TRBJ1-1, with D perhaps TRBD1 (6 bases). Between the trimmed V and J ends, which lost 7 bases and 5 bases, there was a span of 11 bases. Germline-derived CDR1 and CDR2 are SNHLY and FYNNEI. This CDR3 has 12 residues. In DNA, the CDR3 is TGTGCCAGCAAGACAGGCCCGACTGAAGCTTTCTTT. It yields the protein CASKTGPTEAFF. The full variable domain, its missing parts supplied by reference TRBV2 and TRBJ1-1, is EPEVTQTPSHQVTQMGQEVILRCVPISNHLYFYWYRQILGQKVEFLVSFYNNEISEKSEIFDDQFSVERPDGSNFTLKIRSTKLEDSAMYFCASKTGPTEAFFGQGTRLTVV.

The table lists this clone with a count of one. This chain joins TRBV28 and TRBJ1-4, with D unresolved. Germline V gene lookup returns CDR1 MDHEN and CDR2 SYDVKM. This CDR3 is built from 14 residues. Trimming shortened V by 2 bases and J by 7 bases, and 11 bases separated the two germline ends. The CDR3 region has the DNA TGTGCCAGCAGTTTAAGCGGCGTTGGTGAAAAACTGTTTTTT. Translating it yields CASSLSGVGEKLFF. Based on the CDR3 plus reference TRBV28 and TRBJ1-4, the full variable domain is DVKVTQSSRYLVKRTGEKVFLECVQDMDHENMFWYRQDPGLGLRLIYFSYDVKMKEKGDIPEGYSVSREKKERFSLILESASTNQTSMYLCASSLSGVGEKLFFGSGTQLSVL.

The chain couples TRBV11-3 to TRBJ2-7; tentative D call: TRBD2 (5 bases). The CDR3 length is 13 residues. V was cut by 3 bases and J by 6 bases, with 12 bases left in between. Per the germline V gene, CDR1 is SGHNT and CDR2 is YENEEA. For the CDR3, the DNA is TGTGCCAGCAGCTTGTCCGCGGGTTCCGAGCAGTACTTC. Amino acids: CASSLSAGSEQYF.

This sequence joins TRBV7-9 and TRBJ2-6; tentative D call: TRBD1 (5 bases). Per germline, CDR1 SEHNR and CDR2 FQNEAQ (reference sequence). Trimming pared 7 bases from V and 0 bases from J, leaving 10 bases between. The CDR3 runs 15 residues. The CDR3 DNA reads as TGTGCCAGCACCCTGACAGTCTCTGGGGCCAACGTCCTGACTTTC. It yields the protein CASTLTVSGANVLTF.

The CDR3 region is CASSLGRAVIGYTF. The CDR3 DNA reads TGTGCCAGCAGCTTGGGCAGGGCGGTCATCGGCTACACCTTC. V usage is TRBV5-8 and J usage is TRBJ1-2; possibly TRBD1 for D (5 bases). The CDR3 is 14 amino acids. From germline, CDR1 is SGHTS and CDR2 YDEGEE. The germline V and J ends were trimmed by 0 bases and 8 bases, with 14 bases remaining between them.

The genes are TRBV19 and TRBJ2-5; 12 nucleotides agree with TRBD1. The CDR3 runs to 13 residues. CDR1 LNHDA and CDR2 SQIVND come from the germline V gene (reference sequence). Trimming removed 6 bases from V and 5 bases from J; junction bases left unmatched: 1. CDR3: CASRGQGAETQYF. In DNA form, the CDR3 reads TGTGCCAGTAGGGGACAGGGGGCTGAGACCCAGTACTTC.

The genes are TRBV6-5 and TRBJ2-7, with D perhaps matching TRBD2 (6 bases). The CDR3 is made up of 12 amino acids. Trimming stripped 6 bases from V and 9 bases from J, with 15 bases between. Germline V lookup: CDR1 MNHEY, CDR2 SVGAGI. The CDR3, as DNA: TGTGCCAGCAGCCCAAGGGAGGACGGGCAGTACTTC. It is translated as CASSPREDGQYF.

The chain combines TRBV7-9 with TRBJ2-1; 10 bases agree with TRBD2. Trimming cost V 5 bases and J 1 base; bases outside gene matches: 2. The CDR3 covers 15 residues. From germline, CDR1 is SEHNR and CDR2 FQNEAQ (reference sequence). The CDR3 nucleotides are TGTGCCAGCAGCGTTAGCGGGAGGTCCTACAATGAGCAGTTCTTC. Amino acid sequence: CASSVSGRSYNEQFF.

The chain is built from TRBV7-2 and TRBJ2-1; 8 bases match TRBD2. CDR1 and CDR2 (germline): SGHTA, FQGNSA. This CDR3 has 15 amino acids. The V segment lost 5 bases and the J segment 10 bases; nucleotides outside the gene matches: 13. Here the CDR3 DNA reads TGTGCCAGCAGCGCTGGGGGACCCATAGCGGGGGAGCAGTTCTTC. It codes for CASSAGGPIAGEQFF.

The chain employs TRBV3-1 (or the pseudogene TRBV3-2) and TRBJ2-2, with D tentatively TRBD2 (6 bases). The CDR3 is 16 amino acids. Trimming cost V 1 base and J 0 bases, with 9 bases left between them. Germline V gene lookup returns CDR1 LGHDT and CDR2 YNNKEL (reference sequence). The CDR3 DNA follows: TGTGCCAGCAGCCAAGTGTCGGGAGCGAACACCGGGGAGCTGTTTTTT. It codes for CASSQVSGANTGELFF.

The V gene is TRBV10-2, the J gene TRBJ1-1; weak D call: TRBD1 (5 bases). CDR1 is WSHSY and CDR2 is SAAADI in the germline V gene. This CDR3 comprises 13 residues. V lost 4 bases, J lost 6 bases, and 12 bases lay in between. The CDR3: CASSAGVGAEAFF. The CDR3 bases are TGCGCCAGCAGTGCGGGGGTGGGTGCTGAAGCTTTCTTT.

The chain carries TRBV7-6 and TRBJ2-6, with D possibly matching TRBD1 (5 bases). From germline, CDR1 is SGHVS and CDR2 FNYEAQ. CDR3 size: 20 residues. V lost 2 bases and J 1 base, leaving 21 bases between the germline ends. The CDR3, as DNA: TGTGCCAGCAGCTTATTCTTAAGGGGCAGGGTTCGTTCTGGGGCCAACGTCCTGACTTTC. Its protein product is CASSLFLRGRVRSGANVLTF. The complete variable domain, with remaining parts taken from reference TRBV7-6 and TRBJ2-6, reads GAGVSQSPRYKVTKRGQDVALRCDPISGHVSLYWYRQALGQGPEFLTYFNYEAQQDKSGLPNDRFSAERPEGSISTLTIQRTEQRDSAMYRCASSLFLRGRVRSGANVLTFGAGSRLTVL.

Only one count was recorded for this clone. J is TRBJ2-1 and V is TRBV7-2, with 8 bases aligning to TRBD2. Losses at the gene ends were 7 bases for V and 4 bases for J; bases not matched to a gene: 9. The CDR3 is made up of 15 amino acids. The germline V gene has CDR1 SGHTA and CDR2 FQGNSA. The CDR3, as DNA: TGTGCCAGCACCCCGGGACTAGGGGATTACAATGAGCAGTTCTTC. Protein product: CASTPGLGDYNEQFF.

The chain joins TRBV28 to TRBJ1-2, with 9 bases identical to TRBD1. The CDR3 is 18 residues long. V lost 5 bases and J lost 4; bases outside the gene matches: 17. The germline gives CDR1 MDHEN, CDR2 SYDVKM. CDR3 coding DNA: TGTGCCAGCAGTCCGGGGCGGGACAGGGCTCGTCTCGGCTATGGCTACACCTTC. Its translation: CASSPGRDRARLGYGYTF.

This rearrangement joins TRBV7-6 to TRBJ2-5, with no clear D. The CDR3 is 14 amino acids. Trimming removed 1 base from V and 2 bases from J, with 8 bases in between. Germline CDR1 and CDR2: SGHVS and FNYEAQ. In DNA form, the CDR3 reads TGTGCCAGCAGCTTAGGGGCACAGCAAGAGACCCAGTACTTC. It specifies CASSLGAQQETQYF.

The rearrangement joins TRBV19 to TRBJ2-6; TRBD1 agrees at 7 bases. Unmatched junction bases numbered 6, after V lost 7 bases and J lost 0 bases. The CDR3 runs to 16 residues. CDR1 and CDR2 from the germline V gene are LNHDA and SQIVND (reference sequence). CDR3 nucleotides: TGTGCCAGTAAGCAGGGGGATAGCTCTGGGGCCAACGTCCTGACTTTC. It codes for CASKQGDSSGANVLTF. The variable domain in full, completed from reference TRBV19 and TRBJ2-6, reads DGGITQSPKYLFRKEGQNVTLSCEQNLNHDAMYWYRQDPGQGLRLIYYSQIVNDFQKGDIAEGYSVSREKKESFPLTVTSAQKNPTAFYLCASKQGDSSGANVLTFGAGSRLTVL.

The J gene is TRBJ1-1, the V gene TRBV9; D ambiguous. Looked up from germline, CDR1 is SGDLS and CDR2 is YYNGEE. The V end lost 0 bases, the J end lost 2 bases, and 11 bases lay between the germline ends. The CDR3 is 15 residues long. The CDR3 loop reads CASSVGVGANTEAFF. The DNA of the CDR3 is TGTGCCAGCAGCGTAGGCGTGGGAGCCAACACTGAAGCTTTCTTT.

Turning to this clone: The sample carries other DNA sequences with the same CDR3. The V and J genes are TRBV2 and TRBJ1-2; 7 nucleotides agree with TRBD1. The germline CDR1 and CDR2 sequences are SNHLY and FYNNEI. This CDR3 comprises 14 residues. Trimming removed 11 bases from V and 3 bases from J; junction bases left unmatched: 12. This CDR3 is CASSEGANYYGYTF. The CDR3, as DNA: TGTGCCTCCTCAGAGGGGGCCAATTACTATGGCTACACCTTC.

The chain has TRBV5-6 and TRBJ2-1; D remains unclear. Trimming removed 4 bases from V and 10 bases from J, with 12 bases in between. CDR3 length: 12 residues. Germline V lookup: CDR1 SGHDT, CDR2 YYEEEE. CDR3 region: CASSLLAEEQFF. CDR3 nucleotides: TGTGCCAGCAGCCTGTTAGCTGAGGAGCAGTTCTTC.

The genes are TRBV18 and TRBJ2-2; 7 positions match TRBD1. Germline CDR1 and CDR2: KGHSH and LQKENI. This CDR3 region has 16 residues. With 1 base clipped from V and 6 bases from J, the junction kept 8 bases outside the gene matches. The CDR3 DNA follows: TGTGCCAGCTCACCACAGGGGGCGCTTGTATCCGGGGAGCTGTTTTTT. It yields the protein CASSPQGALVSGELFF.

V is TRBV3-1 (or the pseudogene TRBV3-2) and J is TRBJ1-2; D unresolved. This CDR3 spans 14 amino acids. V was pared by 4 bases and J by 5 bases, with 14 bases between. CDR1 is LGHDT, CDR2 YNNKEL, per germline (reference sequence). DNA of the CDR3: TGTGCCAGCAGCCCCGGCAACACAGATTATGGCTACACCTTC. Its translation: CASSPGNTDYGYTF.

This chain connects TRBV7-2 to TRBJ2-3; 8 nucleotides agree with TRBD1. Germline V gene sequence: CDR1 SGHTA, CDR2 FQGNSA. J gave up 4 bases and V 5 bases, and 5 bases lay outside the gene matches. The CDR3 has 14 amino acids. CDR3 DNA: TGTGCCAGCAGCCCGGACAGGGCGTCAGATACGCAGTATTTT. Its protein is CASSPDRASDTQYF.

The chain joins TRBV4-2 to TRBJ1-5; D is ambiguous. The V gene's germline CDR1 is LGHNA and CDR2 YNFKEQ. V lost 0 bases and J lost 2, with 11 bases in between. This CDR3 comprises 16 residues. CDR3 protein: CASSQEEGMGNQPQHF. The DNA of the CDR3 is TGTGCCAGCAGCCAAGAAGAGGGCATGGGCAATCAGCCCCAGCATTTT.

This sequence joins TRBV7-9 and TRBJ2-1; 10 bases fit TRBD2. V gave up 2 bases and J gave up 5 bases; unmatched junction bases: 9. This CDR3 region has 17 residues. Looked up from germline, CDR1 is SEHNR and CDR2 is FQNEAQ (reference sequence). CDR3 DNA sequence: TGTGCCAGCAGCTTACCGGGACTAGCGTACCTCAACAATGAGCAGTTCTTC. The encoded protein is CASSLPGLAYLNNEQFF.

The chain carries TRBV6-5 and TRBJ2-2; possibly TRBD1 for D (5 bases). The CDR3 is 16 residues long. The germline CDR1 and CDR2 sequences are MNHEY and SVGAGI. V was pared by 0 bases and J by 4 bases, with 12 bases between. The CDR3 DNA reads as TGTGCCAGCAGTTACTCTAGGGGAACATTCACCGGGGAGCTGTTTTTT. Protein sequence: CASSYSRGTFTGELFF.

This clone has just a few counts. The chain employs TRBV27 and TRBJ2-3, with D possibly TRBD1 on 5 matching bases. Trimming took off 6 bases at V and 2 bases at J, with 15 bases between the two ends. The germline CDR1 and CDR2 sequences are MNHEY and SMNVEV (reference sequence). The CDR3 has 15 residues. The CDR3 protein is CASSLLQGSTDTQYF. The CDR3 nucleotides are TGTGCCAGCAGCCTCCTGCAGGGTTCCACAGATACGCAGTATTTT.